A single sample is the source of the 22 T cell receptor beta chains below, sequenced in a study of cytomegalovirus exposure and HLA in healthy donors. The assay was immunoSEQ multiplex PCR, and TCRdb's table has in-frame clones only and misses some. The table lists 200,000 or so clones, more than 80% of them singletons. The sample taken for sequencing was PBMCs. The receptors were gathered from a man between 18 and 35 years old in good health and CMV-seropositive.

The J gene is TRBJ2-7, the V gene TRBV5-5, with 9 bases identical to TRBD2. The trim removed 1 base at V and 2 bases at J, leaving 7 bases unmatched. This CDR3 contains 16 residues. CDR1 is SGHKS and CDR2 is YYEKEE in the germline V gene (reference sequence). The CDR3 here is CASSLSLAGTTYEQYF. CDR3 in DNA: TGTGCCAGCAGCTTGTCGCTAGCGGGGACAACCTACGAGCAGTACTTC.

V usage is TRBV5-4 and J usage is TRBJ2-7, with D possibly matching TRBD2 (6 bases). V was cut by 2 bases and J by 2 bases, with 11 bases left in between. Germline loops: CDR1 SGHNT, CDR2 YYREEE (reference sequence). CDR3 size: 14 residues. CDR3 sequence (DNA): TGTGCCAGCAGCTTCACCGGGACTCCCTACGAGCAGTACTTC. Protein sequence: CASSFTGTPYEQYF.

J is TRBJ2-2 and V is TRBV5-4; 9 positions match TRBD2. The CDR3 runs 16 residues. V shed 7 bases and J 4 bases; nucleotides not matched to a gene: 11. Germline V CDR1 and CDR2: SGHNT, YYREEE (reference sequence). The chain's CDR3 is CASGREREDVTGELFF. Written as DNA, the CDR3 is TGTGCCAGCGGTAGGGAGCGGGAGGACGTCACCGGGGAGCTGTTTTTT.

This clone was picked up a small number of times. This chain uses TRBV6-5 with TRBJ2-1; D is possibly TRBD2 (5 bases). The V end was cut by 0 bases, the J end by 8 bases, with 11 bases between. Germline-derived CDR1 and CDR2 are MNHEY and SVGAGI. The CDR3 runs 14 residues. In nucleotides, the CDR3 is TGTGCCAGCAGTTACTCGAGGGTGCACTATGAGCAGTTCTTC. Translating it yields CASSYSRVHYEQFF.

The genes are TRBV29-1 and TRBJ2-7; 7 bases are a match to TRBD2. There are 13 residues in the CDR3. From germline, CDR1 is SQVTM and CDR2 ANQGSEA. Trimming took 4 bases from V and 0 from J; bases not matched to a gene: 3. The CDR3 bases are TGCAGCGTTGCTAGCGGCTACTCCTACGAGCAGTACTTC. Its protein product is CSVASGYSYEQYF.

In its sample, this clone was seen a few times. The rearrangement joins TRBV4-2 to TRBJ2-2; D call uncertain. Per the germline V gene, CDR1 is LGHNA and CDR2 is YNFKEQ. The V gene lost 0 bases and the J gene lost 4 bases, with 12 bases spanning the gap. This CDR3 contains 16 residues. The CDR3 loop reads CASSQERQAATGELFF. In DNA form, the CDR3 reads TGTGCCAGCAGCCAAGAACGGCAGGCCGCCACCGGGGAGCTGTTTTTT.

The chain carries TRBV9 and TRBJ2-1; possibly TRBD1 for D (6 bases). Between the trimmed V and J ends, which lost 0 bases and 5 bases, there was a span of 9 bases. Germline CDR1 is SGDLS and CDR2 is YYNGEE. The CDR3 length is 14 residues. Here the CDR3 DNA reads TGTGCCAGCAGCGTAGGCCAGGGGAACAATGAGCAGTTCTTC. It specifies CASSVGQGNNEQFF.

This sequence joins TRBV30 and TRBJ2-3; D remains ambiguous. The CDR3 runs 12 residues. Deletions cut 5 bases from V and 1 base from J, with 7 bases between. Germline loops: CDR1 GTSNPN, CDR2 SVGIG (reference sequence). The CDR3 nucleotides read TGTGCCTGGTCCGAGGGCACAGATACGCAGTATTTT. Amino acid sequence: CAWSEGTDTQYF. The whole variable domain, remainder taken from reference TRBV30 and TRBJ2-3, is SQTIHQWPATLVQPVGSPLSLECTVEGTSNPNLYWYRQAAGRGLQLLFYSVGIGQISSEVPQNLSASRPQDRQFILSSKKLLLSDSGFYLCAWSEGTDTQYFGPGTRLTVL.

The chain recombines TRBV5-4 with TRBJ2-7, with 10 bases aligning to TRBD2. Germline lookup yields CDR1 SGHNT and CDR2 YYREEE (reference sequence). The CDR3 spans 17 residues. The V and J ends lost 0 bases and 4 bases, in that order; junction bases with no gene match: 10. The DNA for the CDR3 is TGTGCCAGCAGCTTGGCCGTGGCTAGCGGGAGAGTATACGAGCAGTACTTC. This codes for CASSLAVASGRVYEQYF.

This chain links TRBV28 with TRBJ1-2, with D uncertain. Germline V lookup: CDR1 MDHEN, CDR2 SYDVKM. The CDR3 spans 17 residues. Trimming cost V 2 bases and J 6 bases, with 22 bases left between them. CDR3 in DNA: TGTGCCAGCAGTTTAACTGGTCCTCGTGCGCGGGCACATGGCTACACCTTC. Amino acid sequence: CASSLTGPRARAHGYTF.

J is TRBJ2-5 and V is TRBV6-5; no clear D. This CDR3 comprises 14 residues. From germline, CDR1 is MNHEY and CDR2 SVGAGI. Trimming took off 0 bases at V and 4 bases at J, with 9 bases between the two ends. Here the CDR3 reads CASSYSLVGETQYF. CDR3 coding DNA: TGTGCCAGCAGTTACTCTCTGGTCGGAGAGACCCAGTACTTC.

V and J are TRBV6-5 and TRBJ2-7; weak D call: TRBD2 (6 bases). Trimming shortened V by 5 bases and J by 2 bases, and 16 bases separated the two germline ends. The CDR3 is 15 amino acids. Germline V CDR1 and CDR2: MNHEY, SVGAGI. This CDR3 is CASSPDPGLPYEQYF. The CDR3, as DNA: TGTGCCAGCAGTCCCGACCCGGGACTCCCCTACGAGCAGTACTTC.

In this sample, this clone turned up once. The CDR3 reads CASSPRRGSGMFYEQYF. The CDR3 coding sequence is TGTGCCAGCTCACCCCGTAGGGGTAGCGGGATGTTCTACGAGCAGTACTTC. The rearrangement joins TRBV18 to TRBJ2-7; 8 bases match TRBD2. CDR3 length equals 17 residues. V was pared by 3 bases and J by 3 bases, with 13 bases of the junction left unmatched. Per germline, CDR1 KGHSH and CDR2 LQKENI.

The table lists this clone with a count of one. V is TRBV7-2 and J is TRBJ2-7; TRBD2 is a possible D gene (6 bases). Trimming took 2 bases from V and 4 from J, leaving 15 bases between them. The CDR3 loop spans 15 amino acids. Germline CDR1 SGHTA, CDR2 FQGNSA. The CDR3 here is CASSLLEGLGYEQYF. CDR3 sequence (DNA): TGTGCCAGCAGCTTATTAGAGGGACTCGGGTACGAGCAGTACTTC.

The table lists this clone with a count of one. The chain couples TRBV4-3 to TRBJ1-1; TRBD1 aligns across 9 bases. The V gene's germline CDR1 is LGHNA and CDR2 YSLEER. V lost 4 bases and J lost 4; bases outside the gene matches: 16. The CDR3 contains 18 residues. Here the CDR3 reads CASSPSRGYRGPGTEAFF. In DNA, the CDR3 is TGCGCCAGCAGCCCCTCCCGAGGGTACAGGGGGCCGGGCACTGAAGCTTTCTTT.

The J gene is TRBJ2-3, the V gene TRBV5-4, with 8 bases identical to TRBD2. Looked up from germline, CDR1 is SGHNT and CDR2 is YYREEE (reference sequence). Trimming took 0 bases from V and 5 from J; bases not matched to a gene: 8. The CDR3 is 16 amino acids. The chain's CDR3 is CASSLAGGDLGDTQYF. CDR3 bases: TGTGCCAGCAGCTTGGCCGGGGGGGATCTGGGAGATACGCAGTATTTT.

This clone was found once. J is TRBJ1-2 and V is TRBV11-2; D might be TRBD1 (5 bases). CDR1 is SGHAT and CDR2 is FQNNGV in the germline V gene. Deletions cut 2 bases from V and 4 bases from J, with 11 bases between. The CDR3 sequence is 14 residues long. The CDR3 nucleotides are TGTGCCAGCAGCTTACGGCAGGGCGGCTATGGCTACACCTTC. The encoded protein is CASSLRQGGYGYTF.

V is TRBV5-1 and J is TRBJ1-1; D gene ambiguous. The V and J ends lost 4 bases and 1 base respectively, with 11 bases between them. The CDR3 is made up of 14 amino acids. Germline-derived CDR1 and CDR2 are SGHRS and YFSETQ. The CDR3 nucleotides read TGCGCCAGCAGCCTTGGCATCCAGAACACTGAAGCTTTCTTT. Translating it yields CASSLGIQNTEAFF.

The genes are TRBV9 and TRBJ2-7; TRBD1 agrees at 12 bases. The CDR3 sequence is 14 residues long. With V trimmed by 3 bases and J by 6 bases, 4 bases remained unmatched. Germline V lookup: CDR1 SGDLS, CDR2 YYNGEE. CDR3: CASSAGTGGSEQYF. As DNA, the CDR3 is TGTGCCAGCAGCGCCGGGACAGGGGGCTCCGAGCAGTACTTC. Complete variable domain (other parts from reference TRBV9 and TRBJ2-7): DSGVTQTPKHLITATGQRVTLRCSPRSGDLSVYWYQQSLDQGLQFLIQYYNGEERAKGNILERFSAQQFPDLHSELNLSSLELGDSALYFCASSAGTGGSEQYFGPGTRLTVT.

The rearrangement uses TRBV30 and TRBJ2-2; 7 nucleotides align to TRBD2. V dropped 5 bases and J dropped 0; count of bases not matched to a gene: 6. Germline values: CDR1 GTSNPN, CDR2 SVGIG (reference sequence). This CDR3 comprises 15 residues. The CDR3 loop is CAWDSGLANTGELFF. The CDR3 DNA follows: TGTGCCTGGGATAGCGGGTTAGCGAACACCGGGGAGCTGTTTTTT.

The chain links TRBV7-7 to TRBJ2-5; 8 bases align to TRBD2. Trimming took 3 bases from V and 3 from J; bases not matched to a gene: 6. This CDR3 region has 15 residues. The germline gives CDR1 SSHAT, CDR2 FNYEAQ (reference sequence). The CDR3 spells CASSLAGGVKETQYF. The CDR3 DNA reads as TGTGCCAGCAGCTTGGCGGGAGGTGTAAAAGAGACCCAGTACTTC.

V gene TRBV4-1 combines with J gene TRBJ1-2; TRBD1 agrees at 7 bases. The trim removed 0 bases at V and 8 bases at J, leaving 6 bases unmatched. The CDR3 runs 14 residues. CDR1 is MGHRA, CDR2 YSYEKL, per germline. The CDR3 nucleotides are TGCGCCAGCAGCCAAGACCCCCAGGGGGAGGGCTACACCTTC. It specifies CASSQDPQGEGYTF.